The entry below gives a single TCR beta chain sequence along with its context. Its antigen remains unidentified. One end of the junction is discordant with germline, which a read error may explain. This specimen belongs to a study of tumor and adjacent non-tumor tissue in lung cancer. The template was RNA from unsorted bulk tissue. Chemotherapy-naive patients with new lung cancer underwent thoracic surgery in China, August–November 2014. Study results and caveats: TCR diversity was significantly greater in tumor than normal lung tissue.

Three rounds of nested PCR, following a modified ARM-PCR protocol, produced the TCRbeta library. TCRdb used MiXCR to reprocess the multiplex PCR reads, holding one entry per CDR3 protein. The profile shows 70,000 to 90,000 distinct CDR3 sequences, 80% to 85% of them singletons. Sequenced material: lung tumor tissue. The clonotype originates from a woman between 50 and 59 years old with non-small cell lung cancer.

In DNA, the CDR3 is TGTGCCGCCAGTGACATGAGGGGGACCCAGTACTTC. It encodes CAASDMRGTQYF. The chain uses TRBV24-1 and TRBJ2-5; D is tentatively TRBD1 or TRBD2 (5 bases each). The CDR3 extends over 12 amino acids. Germline V gives CDR1 KGHDR, CDR2 SFDVKD.